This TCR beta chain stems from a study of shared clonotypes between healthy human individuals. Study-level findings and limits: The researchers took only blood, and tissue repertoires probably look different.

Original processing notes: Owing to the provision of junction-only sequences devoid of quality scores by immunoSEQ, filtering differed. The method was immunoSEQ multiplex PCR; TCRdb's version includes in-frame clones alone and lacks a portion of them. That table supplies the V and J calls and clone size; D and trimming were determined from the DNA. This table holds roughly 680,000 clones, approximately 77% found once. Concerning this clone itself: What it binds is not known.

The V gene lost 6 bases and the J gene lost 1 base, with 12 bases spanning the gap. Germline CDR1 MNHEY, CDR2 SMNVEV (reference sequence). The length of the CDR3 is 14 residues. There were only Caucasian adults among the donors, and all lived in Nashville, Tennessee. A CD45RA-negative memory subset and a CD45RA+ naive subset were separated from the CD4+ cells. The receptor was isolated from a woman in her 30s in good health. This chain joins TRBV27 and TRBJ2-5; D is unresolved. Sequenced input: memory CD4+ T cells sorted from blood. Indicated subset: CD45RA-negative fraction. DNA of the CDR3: TGTGCCAGCAGGGAATTCCCATTCCAAGAGACCCAGTACTTC. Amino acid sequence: CASREFPFQETQYF.